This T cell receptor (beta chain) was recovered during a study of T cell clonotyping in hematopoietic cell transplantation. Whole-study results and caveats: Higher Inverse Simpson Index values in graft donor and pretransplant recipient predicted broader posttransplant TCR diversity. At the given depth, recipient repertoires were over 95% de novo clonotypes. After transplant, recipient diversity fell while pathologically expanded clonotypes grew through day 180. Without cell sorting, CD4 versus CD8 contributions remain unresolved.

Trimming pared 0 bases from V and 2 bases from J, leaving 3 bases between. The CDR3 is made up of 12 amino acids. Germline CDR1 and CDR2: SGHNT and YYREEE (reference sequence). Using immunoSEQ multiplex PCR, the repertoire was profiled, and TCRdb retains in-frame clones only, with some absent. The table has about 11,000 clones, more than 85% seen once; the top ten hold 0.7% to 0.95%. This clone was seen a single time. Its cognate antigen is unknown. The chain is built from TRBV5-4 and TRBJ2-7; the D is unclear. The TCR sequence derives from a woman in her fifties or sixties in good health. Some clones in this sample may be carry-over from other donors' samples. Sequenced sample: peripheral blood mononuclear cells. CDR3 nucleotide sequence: TGTGCCAGCAGCTTGGATGCCTACGAGCAGTACTTC. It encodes CASSLDAYEQYF.